Presented here are 21 T cell receptor beta chains from one specimen sequenced in a study of PD-1 blockade in classical Hodgkin lymphoma. No patient escaped relapse after autologous stem cell transplantation, and brentuximab vedotin exposure varied. Method: immunoSEQ multiplex PCR; TCRdb's copy keeps in-frame clones and lacks some. Of some 13,000 clones listed, around 86% are singletons. Specimen: peripheral blood mononuclear cells (PBMCs), collected at baseline. These receptors came from a human donor with classical Hodgkin lymphoma.

The V gene is TRBV6-4, the J gene TRBJ2-1; no firm D call. Trimming shortened V by 2 bases and J by 7 bases, and 15 bases separated the two germline ends. Germline values: CDR1 MRHNA, CDR2 SNTAGT. The CDR3 runs 15 residues. CDR3 bases: TGTGCCAGCAGTGACCAACCTCTCTTTAGTAATGAGCAGTTCTTC. The encoded protein is CASSDQPLFSNEQFF.

The J gene is TRBJ1-3, the V gene TRBV4-1; no clear D gene. The length of the CDR3 is 18 residues. Looked up from germline, CDR1 is MGHRA and CDR2 is YSYEKL. The V end was cut by 0 bases, the J end by 2 bases, with 17 bases between. Here the CDR3 DNA reads TGCGCCAGCAGCCAAGATGCCCCTCCACAAGGCCCTGGAAACACCATATATTTT. It specifies CASSQDAPPQGPGNTIYF.

This clone was detected only once. V gene TRBV7-9 combines with J gene TRBJ2-3; tentatively, D is TRBD2 (5 bases). V was clipped by 11 bases and J by 3 bases, with 18 bases between them. Germline CDR1 reads SEHNR; CDR2 reads FQNEAQ (reference sequence). CDR3 size: 14 residues. Here the CDR3 reads CAVSQRTATDTQYF. As DNA, the CDR3 is TGTGCCGTCTCTCAACGGACTGCGACAGATACGCAGTATTTT.

This chain joins TRBV6-9 and TRBJ1-2; tentatively, D is TRBD1 (6 bases). Trimming cost V 6 bases and J 5 bases, with 13 bases left between them. CDR3 length equals 13 residues. Germline CDR1 and CDR2: MNHGY and SVAAGI. The CDR3 DNA sequence: TGTGCCAGCAGGACTCCTGGACAGTATGGCTACACCTTC. Its translation is CASRTPGQYGYTF.

This chain links TRBV27 with TRBJ1-1; maybe TRBD1 (5 bases). Germline values: CDR1 MNHEY, CDR2 SMNVEV (reference sequence). This CDR3 is built from 12 residues. V shed 8 bases and J shed 4 bases, with 11 bases lying between them. DNA of the CDR3: TGTGCCAGCTACTATGGGGGCACTGAAGCTTTCTTT. Amino acid sequence: CASYYGGTEAFF.

This chain joins TRBV25-1 and TRBJ1-4; D remains unclear. Trimming shortened V by 6 bases and J by 4 bases, and 12 bases separated the two germline ends. The CDR3 length is 14 residues. The germline V gene has CDR1 MGHDK and CDR2 SYGVNS. The CDR3: CASSREDRNEKLFF. CDR3 nucleotide sequence: TGTGCCAGCAGCCGCGAGGACCGTAATGAAAAACTGTTTTTT.

The chain uses TRBV27 and TRBJ2-7, with 13 bases that match TRBD2. The CDR3 is made up of 14 amino acids. V shed 5 bases and J 4 bases; nucleotides not matched to a gene: 2. Germline CDR1 MNHEY, CDR2 SMNVEV (reference sequence). The CDR3 reads CASSPGLAGYEQYF. As DNA, the CDR3 is TGTGCCAGCAGTCCGGGACTAGCGGGATACGAGCAGTACTTC.

CDR3 amino acids: CASSVSGQGTDTQYF. The DNA of the CDR3 is TGTGCCAGCAGCGTCTCGGGACAGGGCACAGATACGCAGTATTTT. The chain combines TRBV6-5 with TRBJ2-3; 8 nucleotides agree with TRBD1. J gave up 1 base and V 6 bases, and 6 bases lay outside the gene matches. This CDR3 has 15 amino acids. CDR1 MNHEY and CDR2 SVGAGI come from the germline V gene.

The chain joins TRBV30 to TRBJ2-7; 7 positions match TRBD1. The CDR3 runs to 13 residues. Germline V lookup: CDR1 GTSNPN, CDR2 SVGIG (reference sequence). V was pared by 3 bases and J by 5 bases, with 7 bases of the junction left unmatched. Here the CDR3 reads CAWRVAGGNEQYF. Here the CDR3 DNA reads TGTGCCTGGAGGGTGGCAGGGGGTAACGAGCAGTACTTC.

This chain connects TRBV18 to TRBJ2-1; the match to TRBD1 covers 11 bases. This CDR3 contains 16 residues. The V segment lost 6 bases and the J segment 9 bases; nucleotides outside the gene matches: 13. Germline loops: CDR1 KGHSH, CDR2 LQKENI. The CDR3 nucleotides read TGTGCCAGCTCTCTCCCCCGGGACAGGGGGAGAGTTGAGCAGTTCTTC. Encoded protein: CASSLPRDRGRVEQFF.

The CDR3 coding sequence is TGTGCCAGCGGCGTCGGGGATAATTCACCCCTCCACTTT. It encodes CASGVGDNSPLHF. This rearrangement joins TRBV6-1 to TRBJ1-6; D remains unclear. The length of the CDR3 is 13 residues. V was cut by 8 bases and J by 5 bases, with 10 bases left in between. CDR1 and CDR2 from the germline V gene are MNHNS and SASEGT.

The V gene is TRBV5-1, the J gene TRBJ2-7, with a tentative D call TRBD1 (5 bases). The CDR3 has 13 amino acids. CDR1 is SGHRS and CDR2 is YFSETQ in the germline V gene. The V end was cut by 4 bases, the J end by 0 bases, with 8 bases between. CDR3 coding DNA: TGCGCCAGCAGCCAAAGGGGCTCCTACGAGCAGTACTTC. Translating gives CASSQRGSYEQYF.

This clone is a singleton in its sample. V gene TRBV6-1 combines with J gene TRBJ2-5; 12 positions agree with TRBD2. Germline CDR1 MNHNS, CDR2 SASEGT. The ends lost 7 bases at V and 4 bases at J; junction bases unmatched: 7. This CDR3 region has 15 residues. Written as DNA, the CDR3 is TGTGCCAGCACCCCTCTAGCGGGAGGGGTAGAGACCCAGTACTTC. Protein product: CASTPLAGGVETQYF.

The chain is built from TRBV5-5 and TRBJ1-5; a possible D gene is TRBD1 (6 bases). The CDR3 is 16 amino acids. Trimming left V 0 bases short and J 2 bases short, with 12 bases between. The germline V gene has CDR1 SGHKS and CDR2 YYEKEE (reference sequence). CDR3 in DNA: TGTGCCAGCAGCTTGGCCGGGGGCGAGGGCAATCAGCCCCAGCATTTT. Its translation: CASSLAGGEGNQPQHF.

The rearrangement uses TRBV6-6 and TRBJ1-1; 10 bases align to TRBD1. Germline CDR1 and CDR2: MNHNY and SVGAGI (reference sequence). The CDR3 totals 15 residues. V shed 6 bases and J 5 bases; nucleotides not matched to a gene: 9. CDR3 bases: TGTGCCAGCAGCTATAGACAGGGGGCGAGGACTGAAGCTTTCTTT. Translating it yields CASSYRQGARTEAFF.

As concerns this clone: At the DNA level, this CDR3 is encoded by other sequences in the same sample as well. The rearrangement uses TRBV30 and TRBJ1-1; D may be TRBD1 (5 bases). The germline V gene encodes CDR1 GTSNPN and CDR2 SVGIG (reference sequence). Trimming removed 3 bases from V and 8 bases from J, with 22 bases in between. The CDR3 consists of 15 residues. CDR3: CAWSLRGRLGGEAFF. The CDR3 bases are TGTGCCTGGAGCCTCCGGGGGAGATTGGGGGGGGAAGCTTTCTTT.

J is TRBJ2-1 and V is TRBV5-4; 14 bases line up with TRBD2. The CDR3 runs 18 residues. Germline V gene sequence: CDR1 SGHNT, CDR2 YYREEE (reference sequence). The V and J ends lost 1 base and 4 bases, in that order; junction bases with no gene match: 7. DNA of the CDR3: TGTGCCAGCAGCTTGTTGGCGACTAGCGGGAGGGCGTACAATGAGCAGTTCTTC. Amino acids: CASSLLATSGRAYNEQFF.

The V and J genes are TRBV5-1 and TRBJ1-2; no definite D call. V was trimmed by 4 bases and J by 4 bases, leaving 11 bases between them. The germline CDR1 and CDR2 sequences are SGHRS and YFSETQ. The length of the CDR3 is 13 residues. The CDR3 is CASSQTESYGYTF. The DNA for the CDR3 is TGCGCCAGCAGCCAGACTGAAAGCTATGGCTACACCTTC.

This chain links TRBV5-1 with TRBJ2-7, with D perhaps TRBD2 (5 bases). The CDR3 spans 13 residues. V shed 3 bases and J shed 6 bases, with 13 bases lying between them. Germline V gives CDR1 SGHRS, CDR2 YFSETQ. For the CDR3, the DNA is TGCGCCAGCAGCTCTGGGCGGGTAGTCGAGCAGTACTTC. Its translation: CASSSGRVVEQYF.

The V call is TRBV6-7, the J call TRBJ1-2; D ambiguous. TRBV6-7 is marked as an open reading frame, function uncertain. The CDR3 is 13 residues long. Trimming stripped 11 bases from V and 4 bases from J, with 17 bases between. The CDR3 coding sequence is TGTGCCGGAACCTCGAGGCAGTTCTATGGCTACACCTTC. Protein sequence: CAGTSRQFYGYTF.

The chain couples TRBV11-2 to TRBJ2-2, with a possible D match to TRBD2 (7 bases). CDR1 and CDR2 (germline): SGHAT, FQNNGV. Trimming removed 3 bases from V and 6 bases from J, with 11 bases in between. The CDR3 contains 14 residues. CDR3 in amino acids: CASSLLRGPGELFF. In DNA form, the CDR3 reads TGTGCCAGCAGCTTGCTGCGGGGGCCCGGGGAGCTGTTTTTT.